This TCR beta chain originates from a study of CD8+CD57+ T cells in acquired aplastic anemia. This clonotype was observed at least ten times. Using genomic DNA as the template, TCR beta VDJ and CDR3 profiling was carried out. TCRdb itself ran the reads through MiXCR, one entry per CDR3 protein. The sample consists of some 200,000 distinct CDR3 sequences, 30% to 40% of them appearing once. Germline assignment: CDR1 MNHNS and CDR2 SASEGT. The CDR3 sequence is 14 residues long. V was shortened by 6 bases and J by 2 bases, with 14 bases between the two germline ends. The sequence was collected from a human donor in good health, serving as a control. J is TRBJ2-7 and V is TRBV6-1; a weak D match, TRBD1 (5 bases). Sequencing was carried out using sorted CD4+, CD8+, or CD8+CD57+ T cells (not recorded which) from PBMCs. CDR3 nucleotide sequence: TGTGCCAGCAGCTCACGACAGCCTACCTACGAGCAGTACTTC. This codes for CASSSRQPTYEQYF.